This T cell receptor beta chain was retrieved from a study of CD8 T cells in ankylosing spondylitis (dated 2017 in TCRdb). The study in broad terms: The study set out to find disease-linked TCR variants by profiling T cell receptor beta repertoires in ankylosing spondylitis patients and healthy donors. Peripheral blood samples were taken, and synovial fluid was additionally collected from ankylosing spondylitis patients. The full study cohort was made up of 20 to 25 ankylosing spondylitis patients and some 100 healthy donors. Overall study results and their limits: Some of the motif variants had been reported before in the synovial fluid and blood of reactive arthritis patients, a finding that suggests common disease-initiation mechanisms. The disease-linked clones were reported to be significantly enriched in matched synovial fluid samples from ankylosing spondylitis patients. A TCR beta motif made up of about eight highly homologous amino acid variants appeared to be characteristic of blood from ankylosing spondylitis patients. The disease-linked clones had a CD8+ phenotype and were found at relatively low frequencies in peripheral blood.

These reads were obtained on an Illumina HiSeq 2500. Quantitative 5'-RACE with molecular barcodes was used to prepare TCR beta libraries. From the authors' description of their analysis: A new computational method, built on a probabilistic model of VDJ rearrangement, was used to identify disease-linked TCR variants. TCRdb reprocessing: public reads trimmed at Q25 with fastp, clones called with MiXCR, in-frame beta chains kept. For every CDR3 protein sequence, its rows merge into one entry that carries the most common genes and DNA. The V and J calls were determined by TCRdb, not by the authors. Recorded for this sample are about 69,000 distinct CDR3 sequences; 5.3% of them occurred a single time. Around 2.2% of the sample lies in the top ten. The CDR3 holds 16 amino acids from the cysteine to the phenylalanine. Of all the DNA, just the CDR3 is kept, 48 bases in frame from base 1. V is clipped by 3 bases and J by 10 bases, and the sequence between their germline boundaries is 25 bases long. Via the germline V gene (reference sequence), CDR1 is DFQATT and CDR2 SNEGSKA.

This clonotype has ten or more counts. The antigen it recognizes is unknown. No base quality values were provided; no much bigger clone lies one nucleotide off. The TCR was taken from a male donor with ankylosing spondylitis or in good health (not recorded which). This receptor chain uses TRBV20-1 and TRBJ2-1; possibly the D gene is TRBD2, per 6 matching bases. Sequences were obtained from blood, either unsorted or a sorted T cell fraction (not recorded which). The encoded CDR3 is CSASMQGGAGIREQFF. In nucleotides, the sequence is TGCAGTGCTAGTATGCAGGGCGGGGCGGGGATCCGGGAGCAGTTCTTC.